The source of this T cell receptor beta chain is a study of T-cell reconstitution after alpha-beta-depleted transplantation in children. V lost 0 bases and J 1 base, leaving 8 bases between the germline ends. The CDR3 is made up of 15 amino acids. Molecular barcoding with unique molecular identifiers was used for the TCRbeta library. Using its own MiXCR run on the PCR reads, TCRdb lists one record per CDR3 protein. The sample has 500,000 or so distinct CDR3 sequences; 30% to 35% are singletons. The source was PBMCs from the stem cell graft donor, collected from the stem cell graft. The chain joins TRBV12-3 or TRBV12-4 to TRBJ2-3; unclear D gene. This TCR derives from a human donor who donated a stem cell graft to a child with aplastic anemia. The DNA of the CDR3 is TGTGCCAGCAGTTTAGCGGACGGCCGCACAGATACGCAGTATTTT. Its translation: CASSLADGRTDTQYF.